The entry below gives a single TCR beta chain sequence along with its context. The data derive from a study of blood T cells in healthy people across ages. Through a sample-barcoded 5' primer and a J-beta primer mix, a second PCR was run for about 6 to 11 cycles. Each cDNA molecule received a tag from a template-switch adaptor that had 12 random nucleotides. TCRdb re-derived calls from the 5' RACE reads in MiXCR, one entry per CDR3 protein. The sample holds more than 650,000 distinct CDR3 sequences, about 55% seen once. This CDR3 is 15 amino acids long. Germline V gene sequence: CDR1 WSHSY, CDR2 SAAADI. V lost 4 bases to trimming and J lost 2 bases; unmatched junction nucleotides: 4. There were healthy Caucasian individuals from Russia, aged 6 to 90, serving as donors.

The chain carries TRBV10-2 and TRBJ2-7; the match to TRBD2 covers 11 bases. Sequenced input: blood. This TCR came from a man older than 75 in good health. Here the CDR3 DNA reads TGCGCCAGCAGTGCCTATAGCGGGAGGGCCTACGAGCAGTACTTC. This gives the protein CASSAYSGRAYEQYF.